The 12 T cell receptor beta chains given below trace back to one sample, sequenced in a study of CD8 T cell repertoires and HIV-1 epitope variants. No antigen has been assigned to these receptors. Generated by immunoSEQ multiplex PCR, the TCRdb table keeps only in-frame clones and is missing some. The data contain approximately 4,900 clones, 50% to 70% of them singletons. The sample taken for sequencing was cultured CD8+ T cells derived from PBMCs. The receptors were sampled from a male donor with HIV.

The chain couples TRBV9 to TRBJ1-2, with 8 bases aligning to TRBD1. The trim removed 4 bases at V and 4 bases at J, leaving 12 bases unmatched. Germline V lookup: CDR1 SGDLS, CDR2 YYNGEE. The CDR3 totals 16 residues. CDR3 DNA: TGTGCCAGCAGCCCGGGAAACAGGGGGGATACCTATGGCTACACCTTC. Translation gives CASSPGNRGDTYGYTF.

This rearrangement joins TRBV5-4 to TRBJ2-7; D perhaps matches TRBD1 (5 bases). The CDR3 contains 14 residues. In germline, CDR1 is SGHNT, CDR2 YYREEE (reference sequence). Trimming removed 0 bases at V and 7 bases at J, with 14 bases between. CDR3 bases: TGTGCCAGCAGCTTGGGACAGTACCTTCGTGAGCAGTACTTC. Its translation: CASSLGQYLREQYF.

The table lists this clone with a few counts. The rearrangement links TRBV7-6 to TRBJ2-1, with D possibly being TRBD1 (5 bases). The V and J ends lost 2 bases and 6 bases respectively, with 11 bases between them. The CDR3 runs to 14 residues. Germline-derived CDR1 and CDR2 are SGHVS and FNYEAQ. The CDR3 DNA sequence: TGTGCCAGCAGCTTAATCTCCGACAGCAATGAGCAGTTCTTC. Encoded protein: CASSLISDSNEQFF.

The V gene is TRBV7-9, the J gene TRBJ2-7; 8 bases fit TRBD1. The CDR3 is 17 residues long. CDR1 and CDR2 from the germline V gene are SEHNR and FQNEAQ (reference sequence). V lost 4 bases to trimming and J lost 3 bases; unmatched junction nucleotides: 14. CDR3 sequence reads: CASSSTLRGQGIYEQYF. The CDR3 DNA reads as TGTGCCAGCAGCTCGACCCTGAGAGGACAGGGTATCTACGAGCAGTACTTC.

For this clone: An end of the junction differs from the germline gene, which may be a read error. This CDR3 is CASSVGTGGQETQYF. CDR3 in DNA: TGTGCCAGCAGCGTAGGGACAGGGGGACAAGAAACCCAGTACTTC. The chain couples TRBV9 to TRBJ2-5, with TRBD1 matching over 10 bases. This CDR3 comprises 15 residues. Germline-derived CDR1 and CDR2 are SGDLS and YYNGEE.

The rearrangement links TRBV11-1 to TRBJ2-1; 13 nucleotides line up with TRBD2. The V gene end was trimmed by 5 bases and the J gene end by 4 bases; junction bases not matched to a gene: 14. The germline V gene encodes CDR1 SGHAT and CDR2 FQDESV (reference sequence). The CDR3 runs to 19 residues. The CDR3 nucleotides are TGTGCCAGCAGCCCAATCCCGGGACTAGCGGGGACCTCTTACAATGAGCAGTTCTTC. Translation gives CASSPIPGLAGTSYNEQFF. The variable domain in full, with the rest retrieved from reference TRBV11-1 and TRBJ2-1, is EAEVAQSPRYKITEKSQAVAFWCDPISGHATLYWYRQILGQGPELLVQFQDESVVDDSQLPKDRFSAERLKGVDSTLKIQPAELGDSAMYLCASSPIPGLAGTSYNEQFFGPGTRLTVL.

J is TRBJ2-1 and V is TRBV5-1; 8 nucleotides match TRBD2. The V and J ends lost 0 bases and 6 bases, in that order; junction bases with no gene match: 5. CDR3 size: 15 residues. Germline V gives CDR1 SGHRS, CDR2 YFSETQ. The CDR3 here is CASSLAGLGGNEQFF. CDR3 DNA sequence: TGCGCCAGCAGCTTGGCGGGACTAGGGGGCAATGAGCAGTTCTTC.

The chain couples TRBV19 to TRBJ2-2; TRBD2 matches at 7 bases. The CDR3 loop spans 16 amino acids. J lost 7 bases, V lost 4 bases, and 12 bases had no gene match. Germline CDR1 and CDR2: LNHDA and SQIVND (reference sequence). CDR3 sequence: CASSSFAGAGYGELFF. The CDR3 DNA is TGTGCCAGTAGTAGTTTTGCGGGAGCAGGCTACGGGGAGCTGTTTTTT.

The sample holds a few counts of this clone. The chain couples TRBV28 to TRBJ2-7; D perhaps matches TRBD1 (5 bases). V lost 4 bases and J 3 bases, leaving 7 bases between the germline ends. The length of the CDR3 is 12 residues. CDR1 is MDHEN and CDR2 is SYDVKM in the germline V gene. CDR3 protein: CASSYDSYEQYF. The CDR3 nucleotides are TGTGCCAGCAGTTATGACAGCTACGAGCAGTACTTC.

By proportion, this clone is large. The CDR3 DNA reads TGTGCCATCAGTGGGGTCGGGAATACCTACGAGCAGTACTTC. Residues: CAISGVGNTYEQYF. The gene calls are TRBV10-3 and TRBJ2-7; tentative D call: TRBD2 (5 bases). Germline values: CDR1 ENHRY, CDR2 SYGVKD. The length of the CDR3 is 14 residues. V was trimmed by 4 bases and J by 2 bases, leaving 12 bases between them.

The V and J genes are TRBV5-1 and TRBJ1-1, with D unresolved. Between the trimmed V and J ends, which lost 4 bases and 4 bases, there was a span of 11 bases. The germline CDR1 and CDR2 sequences are SGHRS and YFSETQ. This CDR3 comprises 13 residues. The CDR3: CASSGNPSTEAFF. CDR3 coding DNA: TGCGCCAGCAGCGGCAATCCTAGCACTGAAGCTTTCTTT.

The chain uses TRBV7-9 and TRBJ1-6; 9 bases align to TRBD1. With 6 bases clipped from V and 9 bases from J, the junction kept 6 bases outside the gene matches. This CDR3 spans 14 amino acids. Germline CDR1 and CDR2: SEHNR and FQNEAQ (reference sequence). CDR3 sequence reads: CASSPGQGGSPLHF. CDR3 DNA sequence: TGTGCCAGCAGTCCGGGACAGGGAGGTTCACCCCTCCACTTT.